This T cell receptor beta chain was recovered during a study of T cell responses to AZD1222 COVID-19 vaccine. Germline V gives CDR1 SGDLS, CDR2 YYNGEE. CDR3 length equals 13 residues. V shed 4 bases and J shed 1 base, with 8 bases lying between them. Repertoires were generated with immunoSEQ multiplex PCR, while TCRdb's copy carries only in-frame clones and drops some. The top ten clones hold roughly 10% of a sample with 150,000 to 190,000 clones, about 90% of them seen once. The chain joins TRBV9 to TRBJ1-1, with D hard to call. This material consisted of peripheral blood, taken 28 days after the second AZD1222 dose. The source of this sequence is an adult who received the AZD1222 COVID-19 vaccine. CDR3 sequence reads: CASSRARNTEAFF. The CDR3 DNA reads as TGTGCCAGCAGCCGTGCAAGGAACACTGAAGCTTTCTTT. Filled out from reference TRBV9 and TRBJ1-1, the complete variable domain reads DSGVTQTPKHLITATGQRVTLRCSPRSGDLSVYWYQQSLDQGLQFLIQYYNGEERAKGNILERFSAQQFPDLHSELNLSSLELGDSALYFCASSRARNTEAFFGQGTRLTVV.